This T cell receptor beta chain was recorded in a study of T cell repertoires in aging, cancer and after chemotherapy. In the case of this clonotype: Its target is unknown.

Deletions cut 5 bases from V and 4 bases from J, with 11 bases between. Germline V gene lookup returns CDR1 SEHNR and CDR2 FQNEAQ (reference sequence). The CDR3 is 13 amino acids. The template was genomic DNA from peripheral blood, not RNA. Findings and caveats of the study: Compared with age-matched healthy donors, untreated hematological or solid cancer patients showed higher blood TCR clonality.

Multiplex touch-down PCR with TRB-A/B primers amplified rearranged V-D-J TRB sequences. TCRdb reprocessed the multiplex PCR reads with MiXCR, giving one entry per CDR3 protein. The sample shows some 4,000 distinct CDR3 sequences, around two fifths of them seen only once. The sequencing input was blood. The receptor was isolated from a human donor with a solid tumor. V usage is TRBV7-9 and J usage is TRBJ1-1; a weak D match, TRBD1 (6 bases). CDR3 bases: TGTGCCAGCAGCCTAGGGGGAGTCACTGAAGCTTTCTTT. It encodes CASSLGGVTEAFF.